Listed here is a single T cell receptor beta chain. Per the original methods: Using reference gene primer amplification, nucleated cell counts were estimated. Sequencing used immunoSEQ multiplex PCR; TCRdb keeps in-frame clones, though not all of them. From that table come the V and J calls and clone size; the DNA was used to work out D and trimming. In the table there are about 100,000 clones, 85% to 90% of which are singletons. The sample is drawn from a study of blood T cell repertoires in COVID-19. Overall study context: Whether acute or convalescent, the COVID-19 samples came from the United States, Italy and Spain. Sample material is recorded as cDNA or gDNA derived from T cells, B-cell-depleted T cells, or PBMCs.

V dropped 6 bases and J dropped 4 bases, with 19 bases sitting between them. From germline, CDR1 is SGHNT and CDR2 YYREEE (reference sequence). There are 15 residues in the CDR3. Sample: peripheral blood. The clonotype was recovered from a man aged 45 to 65 with active or convalescent COVID-19. This chain joins TRBV5-4 and TRBJ1-1, with D tentatively TRBD1 (5 bases). CDR3 sequence: CASTVGGVDVTEAFF. The CDR3 DNA reads TGTGCCAGCACCGTCGGAGGGGTGGATGTCACTGAAGCTTTCTTT.